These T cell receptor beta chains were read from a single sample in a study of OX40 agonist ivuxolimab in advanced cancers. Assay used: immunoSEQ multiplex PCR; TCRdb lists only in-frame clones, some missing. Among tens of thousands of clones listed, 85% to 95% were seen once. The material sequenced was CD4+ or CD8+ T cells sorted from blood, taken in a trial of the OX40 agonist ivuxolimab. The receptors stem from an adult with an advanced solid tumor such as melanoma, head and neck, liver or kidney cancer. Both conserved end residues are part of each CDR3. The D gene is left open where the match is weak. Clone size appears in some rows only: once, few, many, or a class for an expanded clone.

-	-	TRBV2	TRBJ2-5	TGTGCCAGCAGTTCCCGGGACCTTGCCCAAGAGACCCAGTACTTC	CASSSRDLAQETQYF
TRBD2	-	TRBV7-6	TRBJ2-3	TGTGCCAGCAGCTTAGAGGCGGGAGGGAGCACAGATACGCAGTATTTT	CASSLEAGGSTDTQYF
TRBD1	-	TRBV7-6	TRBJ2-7	TGTGCCAGCAGCACCTTGGACAGGGGGATCTCCTACGAGCAGTACTTC	CASSTLDRGISYEQYF
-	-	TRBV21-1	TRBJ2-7	TGTGCCAGCAGCAAAGTTGACAGCGGGGCGACCTACGAGCAGTACTTC	CASSKVDSGATYEQYF
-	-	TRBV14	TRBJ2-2	TGTGCCAGCAGCCAAGATATCAGGGACATCGTCACCGGGGAGCTGTTTTTT	CASSQDIRDIVTGELFF
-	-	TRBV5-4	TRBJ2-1	TGTGCCAGCAGCTTCACTAGTTCGGGTGAGCAGTTCTTC	CASSFTSSGEQFF
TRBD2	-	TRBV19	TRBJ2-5	TGTGCCAGTAGTATTGTCGCGGGAGGGCCAGGGGCCCAGTACTTC	CASSIVAGGPGAQYF
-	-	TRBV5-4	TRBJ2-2	TGTGCCAGCAGCTTTGGCCGCGGGGAGCTGTTTTTT	CASSFGRGELFF
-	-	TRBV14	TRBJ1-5	TGTGCCAGCAGCCAAGAATGGCAGGAAAATCAGCCCCAGCATTTT	CASSQEWQENQPQHF
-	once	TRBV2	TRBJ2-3	TGTGCCAGCAGTGAAGGGGTAAATACGCAGTATTTT	CASSEGVNTQYF
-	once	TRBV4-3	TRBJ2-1	TGCGCCAGCAGCCAAGCGCTTTTGTGGGCAGTTGGAGACAATGAGCAGTTCTTC	CASSQALLWAVGDNEQFF
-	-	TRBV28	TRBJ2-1	TGTGCCAGCAGTTTGCCTAGGAAGTCCTACAATGAGCAGTTCTTC	CASSLPRKSYNEQFF
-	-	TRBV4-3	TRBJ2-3	TGCGCCAGCAGCCATGGTACGGGGGGCAGCACAGATACGCAGTATTTT	CASSHGTGGSTDTQYF
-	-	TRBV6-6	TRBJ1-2	TGTGCCAGCCTCGGGGGCAGGGCGGGCTATGGCTACACCTTC	CASLGGRAGYGYTF
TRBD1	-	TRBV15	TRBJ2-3	TGTGCCACCAGCAGAGAGATGGGCAGGGGGCCCGGGGATACGCAGTATTTT	CATSREMGRGPGDTQYF
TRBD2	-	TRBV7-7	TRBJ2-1	TGTGCCAGCAGCTTAGCGCTAGCGGGAGGTGACAATGAGCAGTTCTTC	CASSLALAGGDNEQFF
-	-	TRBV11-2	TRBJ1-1	TGTGCCAGCAGCTGGGTACCAAACTTTCCTTTCTTT	CASSWVPNFPFF
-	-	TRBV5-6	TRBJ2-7	TGTGCCAGCAGCTTGGCCCAAGGGAGAGACGCCTACGAGCAGTACTTC	CASSLAQGRDAYEQYF
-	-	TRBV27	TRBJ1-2	TGTGCCAGCAGTCGTGGACGGGCGTCTGGCTATGGCTACACCTTC	CASSRGRASGYGYTF
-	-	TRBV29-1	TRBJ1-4	TGCAGCGTCACAACTAATGAAAAACTGTTTTTT	CSVTTNEKLFF
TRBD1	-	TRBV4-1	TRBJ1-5	TGCGCCAGCAGCCAAGATGGGACAGGGAATCAGCCCCAGCATTTT	CASSQDGTGNQPQHF
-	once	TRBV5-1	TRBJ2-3	TGCGCCAGCAGCTCGCTAGACCCAAATTGGGATACGCAGTATTTT	CASSSLDPNWDTQYF
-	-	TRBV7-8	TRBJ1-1	TGTGCCAGCAGCTTATCGGGGTTCGGGGGAGGAAAAGGCACTGAAGCTTTCTTT	CASSLSGFGGGKGTEAFF
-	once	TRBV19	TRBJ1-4	TGTGCCAGTAGTATCCAGGGTCACGAGGAAAAACTGTTTTTT	CASSIQGHEEKLFF
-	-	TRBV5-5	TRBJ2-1	TGTGCCAGCAGCTTGGTAGGGTTCCAAGATCCGCTCAATTACAATGAGCAGTTCTTC	CASSLVGFQDPLNYNEQFF
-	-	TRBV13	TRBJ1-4	TGTGCCAGCAGCACCGCCAGGACAGATAAGAATGAAAAACTGTTTTTT	CASSTARTDKNEKLFF
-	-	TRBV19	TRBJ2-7	TGTGCCAGTAGTATAGATAGTCGGGGCTACGAGCAGTACTTC	CASSIDSRGYEQYF
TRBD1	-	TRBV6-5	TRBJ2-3	TGTGCAAGCGGGACAGGGGTCACAGATACGCAGTATTTT	CASGTGVTDTQYF
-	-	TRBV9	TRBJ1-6	TGTGCCAGCAGCGTAGGGGTAGACGGGATTTCACCCCTCCACTTT	CASSVGVDGISPLHF
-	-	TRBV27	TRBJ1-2	TGTGCCAGCAGTTTAATGGGAAACTATGGCTACACCTTC	CASSLMGNYGYTF
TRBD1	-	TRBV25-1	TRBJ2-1	TGTGCCAGCAGTGGTTCAGATAGACAGGGCGAGCAGTTCTTC	CASSGSDRQGEQFF
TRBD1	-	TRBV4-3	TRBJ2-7	TGCGCCAGCAGCTCCCGGACAGGGCCCTACGAGCAGTACTTC	CASSSRTGPYEQYF
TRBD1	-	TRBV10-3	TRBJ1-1	TGTGCCATCAGTGAGCAGGGGGCCTCTGAAGCTTTCTTT	CAISEQGASEAFF
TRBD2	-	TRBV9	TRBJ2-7	TGTGCCAGCAGTGAGGCCGGGACTAGCAATGGCGAGCAGTACTTC	CASSEAGTSNGEQYF
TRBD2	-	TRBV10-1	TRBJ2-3	TGCGCCAGCAGTGGGTGGGCTAGCGGGAGGATAGAAGATACGCAGTATTTT	CASSGWASGRIEDTQYF
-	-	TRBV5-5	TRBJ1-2	TGTGCCAGCAGCTTGGAAGGTTGGGCAGGTTCCGAGAACTATGGCTACACCTTC	CASSLEGWAGSENYGYTF
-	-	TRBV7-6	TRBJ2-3	TGTGCCAGCAGCCCATCAGAGCGGGCTAGCACAGATACGCAGTATTTT	CASSPSERASTDTQYF
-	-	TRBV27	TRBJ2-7	TGTGCCAGCAGTTTAAGGGGCCCAGGCGTCTACGAGCAGTACTTC	CASSLRGPGVYEQYF
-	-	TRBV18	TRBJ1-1	TGTGCCAGCTCACCTCCGTACACGAACACTGAAGCTTTCTTT	CASSPPYTNTEAFF
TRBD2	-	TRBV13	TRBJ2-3	TGTGCCAGCAGCTTCGGGACTAGCGGCCCAAAGGGTGGACTCCCAGATACGCAGTATTTT	CASSFGTSGPKGGLPDTQYF
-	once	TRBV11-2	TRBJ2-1	TGTGCCAGCAGCTTGGAGTCTGGGTTCAATGAGCAGTTCTTC	CASSLESGFNEQFF
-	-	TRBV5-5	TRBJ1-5	TGTGCCAGCAGCTTCGGCGAATATAGCAATCAGCCCCAGCATTTT	CASSFGEYSNQPQHF
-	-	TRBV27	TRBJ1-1	TGTGCCAGCAGTTTTTATCCGGCCGCGGCCGAAGCTTTCTTT	CASSFYPAAAEAFF
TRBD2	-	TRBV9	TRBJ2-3	TGTGCCAGCAGCGTAGGCCGGACTAGTAGCCCAGATACGCAGTATTTT	CASSVGRTSSPDTQYF
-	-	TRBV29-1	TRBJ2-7	TGCAGCGCTGCCGATCTCGACGAGCAGTACTTC	CSAADLDEQYF
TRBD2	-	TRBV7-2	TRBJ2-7	TGTGCCAGCAGCCCCACAGGACTAGCGGGAGGCTACGAGCAGTACTTC	CASSPTGLAGGYEQYF
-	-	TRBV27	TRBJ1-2	TGTGCCAGCAGTTTATCGTCTGGGGCTGTGGACTATGGCTACACCTTC	CASSLSSGAVDYGYTF
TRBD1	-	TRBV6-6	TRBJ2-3	TGTGCCAGCAGTTACGAGGGGGCTAGGACAGATACGCAGTATTTT	CASSYEGARTDTQYF
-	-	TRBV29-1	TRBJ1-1	TGCAGCGTTGAAGGCTCCTTCGGAAGGGAGGGGGACACTGAAGCTTTCTTT	CSVEGSFGREGDTEAFF
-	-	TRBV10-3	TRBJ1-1	TGTGCCATCACGGGGGATGGGTTCACTGAAGCTTTCTTT	CAITGDGFTEAFF
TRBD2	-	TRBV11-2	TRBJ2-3	TGTGCCAGCAGCCCTTTCGCGGGAGGGGGTGATACGCAGTATTTT	CASSPFAGGGDTQYF
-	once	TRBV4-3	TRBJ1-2	TGCGCCAGCAGCCAAGATACGGGGACCTGGTATGGCTACACCTTC	CASSQDTGTWYGYTF
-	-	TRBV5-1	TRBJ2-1	TGCGCCAGCAGCCCCGAGAGGGGGCGGGGCAGTGAGCAGTTCTTC	CASSPERGRGSEQFF
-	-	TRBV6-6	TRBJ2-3	TGTGCCAGCAGGTCCGTAACAGATACGCAGTATTTT	CASRSVTDTQYF
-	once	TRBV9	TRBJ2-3	TGTGCCAGCAGCGTAGGAACAGGGTTCACAGATACGCAGTATTTT	CASSVGTGFTDTQYF
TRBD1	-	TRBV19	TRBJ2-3	TGTGCCAGTAGGGACAGGGGGAAAGGGACAGATACGCAGTATTTT	CASRDRGKGTDTQYF
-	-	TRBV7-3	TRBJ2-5	TGTGCCAGCAGCTTAAACGGGGGGACCCAGTACTTC	CASSLNGGTQYF